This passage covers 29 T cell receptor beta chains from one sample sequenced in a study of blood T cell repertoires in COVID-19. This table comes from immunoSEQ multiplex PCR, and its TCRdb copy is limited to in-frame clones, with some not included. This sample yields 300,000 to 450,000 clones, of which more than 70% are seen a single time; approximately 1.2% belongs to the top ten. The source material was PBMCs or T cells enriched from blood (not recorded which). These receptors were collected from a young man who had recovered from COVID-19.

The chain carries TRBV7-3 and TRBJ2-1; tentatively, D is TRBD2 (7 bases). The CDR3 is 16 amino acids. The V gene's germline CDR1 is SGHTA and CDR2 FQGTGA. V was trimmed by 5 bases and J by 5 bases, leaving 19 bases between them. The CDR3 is CASSPLRGPGHNEQFF. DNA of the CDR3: TGTGCCAGCAGCCCCCTGCGGGGGCCCGGGCACAATGAGCAGTTCTTC.

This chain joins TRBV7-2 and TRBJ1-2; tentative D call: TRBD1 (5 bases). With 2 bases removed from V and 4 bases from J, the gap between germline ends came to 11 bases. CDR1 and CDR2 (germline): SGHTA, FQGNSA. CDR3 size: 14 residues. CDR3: CASSLPGLLYGYTF. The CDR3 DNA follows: TGTGCCAGCAGCTTACCGGGACTGCTCTATGGCTACACCTTC. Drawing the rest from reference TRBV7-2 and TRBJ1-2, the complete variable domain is GAGVSQSPSNKVTEKGKDVELRCDPISGHTALYWYRQSLGQGLEFLIYFQGNSAPDKSGLPSDRFSAERTGGSVSTLTIQRTQQEDSAVYLCASSLPGLLYGYTFGSGTRLTVV.

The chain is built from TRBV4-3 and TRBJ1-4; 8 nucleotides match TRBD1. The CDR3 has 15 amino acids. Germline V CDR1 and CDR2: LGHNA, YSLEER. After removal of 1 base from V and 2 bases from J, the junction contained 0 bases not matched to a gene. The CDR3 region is CASSQGTGTNEKLFF. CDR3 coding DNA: TGCGCCAGCAGCCAAGGGACAGGGACTAATGAAAAACTGTTTTTT.

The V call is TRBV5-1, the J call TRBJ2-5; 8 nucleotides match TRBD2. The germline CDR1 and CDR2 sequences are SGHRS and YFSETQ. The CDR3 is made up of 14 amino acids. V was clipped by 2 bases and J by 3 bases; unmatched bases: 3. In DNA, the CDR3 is TGCGCCAGCAGCTTTAGCGGGGCAGAAGAGACCCAGTACTTC. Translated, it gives CASSFSGAEETQYF.

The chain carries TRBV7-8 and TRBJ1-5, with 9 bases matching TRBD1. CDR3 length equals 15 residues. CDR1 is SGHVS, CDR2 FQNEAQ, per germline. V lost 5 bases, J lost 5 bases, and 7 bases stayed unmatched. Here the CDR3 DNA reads TGTGCCAGCAGCCTGACAGGGGGTGGGGATCAGCCCCAGCATTTT. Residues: CASSLTGGGDQPQHF.

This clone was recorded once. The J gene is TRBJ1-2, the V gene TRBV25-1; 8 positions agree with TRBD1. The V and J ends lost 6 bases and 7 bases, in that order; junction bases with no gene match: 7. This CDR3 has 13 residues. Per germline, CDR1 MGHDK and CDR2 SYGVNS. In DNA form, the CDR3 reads TGTGCCAGCAGCAGGGGGCGAGGAGGTGGCTACACCTTC. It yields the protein CASSRGRGGGYTF.

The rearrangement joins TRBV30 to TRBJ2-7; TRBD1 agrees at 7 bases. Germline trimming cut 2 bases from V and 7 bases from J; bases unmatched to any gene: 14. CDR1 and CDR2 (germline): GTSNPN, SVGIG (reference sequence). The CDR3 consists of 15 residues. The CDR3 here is CAWSFGRGRRAEQYF. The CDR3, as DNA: TGTGCCTGGAGTTTCGGAAGGGGGCGAAGGGCAGAGCAGTACTTC.

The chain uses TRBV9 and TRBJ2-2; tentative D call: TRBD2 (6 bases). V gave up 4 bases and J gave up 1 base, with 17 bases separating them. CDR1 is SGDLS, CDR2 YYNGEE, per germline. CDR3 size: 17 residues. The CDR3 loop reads CASSSSVSGENTGELFF. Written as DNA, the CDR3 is TGTGCCAGCAGCTCTTCCGTTTCGGGGGAGAACACCGGGGAGCTGTTTTTT.

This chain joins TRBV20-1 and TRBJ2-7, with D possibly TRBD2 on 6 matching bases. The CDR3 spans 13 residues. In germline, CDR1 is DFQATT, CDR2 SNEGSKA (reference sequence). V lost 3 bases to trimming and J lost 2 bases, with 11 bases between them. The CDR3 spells CSASAGKAYEQYF. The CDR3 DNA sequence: TGCAGTGCTAGTGCGGGAAAGGCCTACGAGCAGTACTTC.

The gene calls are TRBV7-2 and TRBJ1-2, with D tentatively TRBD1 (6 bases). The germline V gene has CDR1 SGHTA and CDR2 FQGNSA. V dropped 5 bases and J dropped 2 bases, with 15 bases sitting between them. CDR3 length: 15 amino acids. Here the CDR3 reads CASSEQGLANYGYTF. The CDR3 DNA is TGTGCCAGCAGCGAGCAGGGGTTGGCAAACTATGGCTACACCTTC.

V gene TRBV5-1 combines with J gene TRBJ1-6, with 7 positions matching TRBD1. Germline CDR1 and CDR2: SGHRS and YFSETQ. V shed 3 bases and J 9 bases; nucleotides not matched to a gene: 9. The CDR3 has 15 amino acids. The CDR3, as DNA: TGCGCCAGCAGCTCCACCGGGACAGTATCTTCACCCCTCCACTTT. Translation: CASSSTGTVSSPLHF. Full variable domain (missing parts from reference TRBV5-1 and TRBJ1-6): KAGVTQTPRYLIKTRGQQVTLSCSPISGHRSVSWYQQTPGQGLQFLFEYFSETQRNKGNFPGRFSGRQFSNSRSEMNVSTLELGDSALYLCASSSTGTVSSPLHFGNGTRLTVT.

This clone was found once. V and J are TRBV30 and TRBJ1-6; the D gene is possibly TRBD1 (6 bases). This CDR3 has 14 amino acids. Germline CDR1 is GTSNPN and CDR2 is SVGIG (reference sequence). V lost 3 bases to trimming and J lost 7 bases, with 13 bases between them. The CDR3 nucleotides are TGTGCCTGGAGCCTGGACAGTTGGAATTCACCCCTCCACTTT. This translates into CAWSLDSWNSPLHF.

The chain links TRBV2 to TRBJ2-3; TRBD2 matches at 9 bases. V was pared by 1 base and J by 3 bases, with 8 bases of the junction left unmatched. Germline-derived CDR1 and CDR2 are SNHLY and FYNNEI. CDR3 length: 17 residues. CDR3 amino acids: CASSEGLAGRMTDTQYF. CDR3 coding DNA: TGTGCCAGCAGTGAAGGGCTAGCGGGGAGAATGACAGATACGCAGTATTTT.

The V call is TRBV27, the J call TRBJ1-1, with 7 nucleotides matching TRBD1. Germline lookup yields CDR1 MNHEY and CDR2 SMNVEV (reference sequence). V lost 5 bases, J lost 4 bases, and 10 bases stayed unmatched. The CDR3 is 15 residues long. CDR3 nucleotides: TGTGCCAGCAGTCCCCGGGACAGTGGACTCACTGAAGCTTTCTTT. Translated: CASSPRDSGLTEAFF.

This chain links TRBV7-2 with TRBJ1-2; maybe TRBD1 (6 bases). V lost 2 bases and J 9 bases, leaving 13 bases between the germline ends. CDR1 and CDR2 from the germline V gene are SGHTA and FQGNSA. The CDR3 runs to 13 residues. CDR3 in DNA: TGTGCCAGCAGCTTAATTGGGACATTTAGCTACACCTTC. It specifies CASSLIGTFSYTF.

CDR3 nucleotide sequence: TGTGCCAGCAGCGTAGGCGGAGTAGCAAATCAGCCCCAGCATTTT. Translated, it gives CASSVGGVANQPQHF. The chain has TRBV9 and TRBJ1-5; unclear D gene. Germline V gives CDR1 SGDLS, CDR2 YYNGEE. V was pared by 0 bases and J by 4 bases, with 11 bases between. This CDR3 contains 15 residues.

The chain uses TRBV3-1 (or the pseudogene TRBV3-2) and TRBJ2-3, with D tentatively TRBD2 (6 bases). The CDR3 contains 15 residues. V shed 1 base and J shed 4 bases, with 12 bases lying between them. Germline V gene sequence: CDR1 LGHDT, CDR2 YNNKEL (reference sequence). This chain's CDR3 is CASSQGPSAADTQYF. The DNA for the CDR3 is TGTGCCAGCAGCCAAGGCCCTAGCGCGGCAGATACGCAGTATTTT.

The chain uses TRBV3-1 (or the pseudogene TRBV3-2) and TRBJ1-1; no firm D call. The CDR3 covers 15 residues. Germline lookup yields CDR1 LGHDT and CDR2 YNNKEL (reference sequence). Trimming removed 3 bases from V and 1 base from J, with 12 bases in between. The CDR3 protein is CASSHNYQKNTEAFF. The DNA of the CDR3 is TGTGCCAGCAGCCATAACTACCAGAAGAACACTGAAGCTTTCTTT.

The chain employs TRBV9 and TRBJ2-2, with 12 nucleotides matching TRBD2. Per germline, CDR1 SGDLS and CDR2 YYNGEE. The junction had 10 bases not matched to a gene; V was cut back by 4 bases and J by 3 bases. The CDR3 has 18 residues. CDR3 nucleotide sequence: TGTGCCAGCAGCAGAACCGCCCTAGCGGGGGGGCACACCGGGGAGCTGTTTTTT. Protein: CASSRTALAGGHTGELFF.

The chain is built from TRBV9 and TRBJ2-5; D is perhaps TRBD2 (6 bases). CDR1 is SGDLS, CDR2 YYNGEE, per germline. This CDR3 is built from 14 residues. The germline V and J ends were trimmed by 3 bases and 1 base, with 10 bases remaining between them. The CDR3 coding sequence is TGTGCCAGCAGCGCGACCGGGAGCCAAGAGACCCAGTACTTC. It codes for CASSATGSQETQYF.

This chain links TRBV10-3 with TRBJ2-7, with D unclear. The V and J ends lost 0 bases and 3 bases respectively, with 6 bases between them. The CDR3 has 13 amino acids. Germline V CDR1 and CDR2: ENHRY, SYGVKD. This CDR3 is CAISESLGYEQYF. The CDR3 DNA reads TGTGCCATCAGTGAGTCCCTCGGCTACGAGCAGTACTTC.

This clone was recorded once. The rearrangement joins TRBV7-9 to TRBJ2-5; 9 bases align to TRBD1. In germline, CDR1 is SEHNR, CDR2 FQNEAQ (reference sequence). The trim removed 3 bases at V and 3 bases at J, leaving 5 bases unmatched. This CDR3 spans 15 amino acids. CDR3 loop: CASSLVGTGKETQYF. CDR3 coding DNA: TGTGCCAGCAGCTTGGTCGGGACAGGGAAAGAGACCCAGTACTTC.

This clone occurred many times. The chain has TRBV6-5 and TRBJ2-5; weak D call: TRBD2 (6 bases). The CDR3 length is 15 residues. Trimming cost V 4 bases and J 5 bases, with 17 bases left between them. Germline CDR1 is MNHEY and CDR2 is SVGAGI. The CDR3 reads CASSSTGTAPETQYF. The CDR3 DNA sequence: TGTGCCAGCAGTTCAACCGGGACTGCTCCTGAGACCCAGTACTTC.

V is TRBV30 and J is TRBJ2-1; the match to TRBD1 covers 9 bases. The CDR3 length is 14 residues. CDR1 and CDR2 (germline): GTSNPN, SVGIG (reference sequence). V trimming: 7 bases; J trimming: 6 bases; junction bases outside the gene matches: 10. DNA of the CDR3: TGTGCCTTGATAGGACAGGGGAGGGTCAATGAGCAGTTCTTC. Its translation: CALIGQGRVNEQFF.

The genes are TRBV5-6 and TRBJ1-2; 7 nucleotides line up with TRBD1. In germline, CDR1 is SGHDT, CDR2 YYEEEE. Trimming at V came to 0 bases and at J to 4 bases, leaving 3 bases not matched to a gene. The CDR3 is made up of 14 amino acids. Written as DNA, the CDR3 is TGTGCCAGCAGCTTGGACAGGGGTAGCTATGGCTACACCTTC. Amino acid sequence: CASSLDRGSYGYTF.

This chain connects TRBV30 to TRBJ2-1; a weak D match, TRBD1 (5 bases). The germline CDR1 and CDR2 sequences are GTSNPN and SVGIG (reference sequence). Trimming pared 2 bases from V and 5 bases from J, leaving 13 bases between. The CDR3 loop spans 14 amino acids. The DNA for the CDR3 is TGTGCCTGGAGTTTGGGGCTCAATAACAATGAGCAGTTCTTC. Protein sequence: CAWSLGLNNNEQFF.

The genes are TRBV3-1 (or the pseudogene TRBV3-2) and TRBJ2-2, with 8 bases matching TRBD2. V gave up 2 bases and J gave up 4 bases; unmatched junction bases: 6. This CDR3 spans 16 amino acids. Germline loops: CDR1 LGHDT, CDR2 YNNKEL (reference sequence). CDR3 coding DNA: TGTGCCAGCAGCCAATTCACGGGGGGGATCACCGGGGAGCTGTTTTTT. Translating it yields CASSQFTGGITGELFF.

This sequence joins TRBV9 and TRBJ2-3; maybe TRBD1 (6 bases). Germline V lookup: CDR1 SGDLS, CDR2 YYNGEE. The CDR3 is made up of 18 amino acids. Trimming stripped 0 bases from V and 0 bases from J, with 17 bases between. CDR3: CASSVAPLGALSTDTQYF. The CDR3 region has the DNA TGTGCCAGCAGCGTAGCCCCATTGGGGGCCCTTAGCACAGATACGCAGTATTTT. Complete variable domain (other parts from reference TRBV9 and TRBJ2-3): DSGVTQTPKHLITATGQRVTLRCSPRSGDLSVYWYQQSLDQGLQFLIQYYNGEERAKGNILERFSAQQFPDLHSELNLSSLELGDSALYFCASSVAPLGALSTDTQYFGPGTRLTVL.

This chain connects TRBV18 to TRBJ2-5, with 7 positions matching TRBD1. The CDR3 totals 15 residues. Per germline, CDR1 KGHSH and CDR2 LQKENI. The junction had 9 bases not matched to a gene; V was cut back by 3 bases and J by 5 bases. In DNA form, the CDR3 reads TGTGCCAGCTCACCCAGACAGGGCAGAGGGGAGACCCAGTACTTC. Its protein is CASSPRQGRGETQYF.